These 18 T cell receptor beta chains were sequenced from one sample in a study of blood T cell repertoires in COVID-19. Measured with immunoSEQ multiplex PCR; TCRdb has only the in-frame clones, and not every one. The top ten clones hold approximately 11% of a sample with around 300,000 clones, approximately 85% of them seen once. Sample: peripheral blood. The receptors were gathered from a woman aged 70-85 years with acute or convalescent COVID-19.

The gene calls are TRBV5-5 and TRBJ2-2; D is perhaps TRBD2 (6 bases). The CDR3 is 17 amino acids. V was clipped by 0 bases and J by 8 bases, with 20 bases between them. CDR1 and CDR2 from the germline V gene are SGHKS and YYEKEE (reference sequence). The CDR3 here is CASSLGLPGLPEGELFF. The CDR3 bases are TGTGCCAGCAGCTTGGGACTCCCGGGACTCCCCGAGGGGGAGCTGTTTTTT.

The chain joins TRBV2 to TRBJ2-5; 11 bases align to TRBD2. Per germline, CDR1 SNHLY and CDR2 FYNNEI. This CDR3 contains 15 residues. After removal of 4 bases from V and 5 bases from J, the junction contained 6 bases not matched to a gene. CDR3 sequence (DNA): TGTGCCAGCAGTGTAACTAGCGGGGGTTCTGAGACCCAGTACTTC. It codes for CASSVTSGGSETQYF.

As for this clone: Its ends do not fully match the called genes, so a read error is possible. The CDR3 nucleotides read TGCAGTGCTAGAGATCCGCCGGGACATGTTTTT. It encodes CSARDPPGHVF. The chain employs TRBV20-1 and TRBJ1-6; D is possibly TRBD1 (6 bases). Germline V lookup: CDR1 DFQATT, CDR2 SNEGSKA (reference sequence). The CDR3 spans 11 residues.

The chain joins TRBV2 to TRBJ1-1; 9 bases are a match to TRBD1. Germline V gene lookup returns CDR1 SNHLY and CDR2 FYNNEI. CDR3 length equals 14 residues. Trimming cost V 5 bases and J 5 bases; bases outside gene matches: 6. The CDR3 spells CASSPQGAFTEAFF. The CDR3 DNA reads TGTGCCAGCAGTCCACAGGGGGCGTTTACTGAAGCTTTCTTT.

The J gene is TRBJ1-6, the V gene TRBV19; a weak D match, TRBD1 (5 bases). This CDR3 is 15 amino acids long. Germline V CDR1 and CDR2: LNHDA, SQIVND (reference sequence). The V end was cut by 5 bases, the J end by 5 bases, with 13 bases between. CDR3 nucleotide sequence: TGTGCCAGTAGTTCGGAGGGACGGAATAATTCACCCCTCCACTTT. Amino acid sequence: CASSSEGRNNSPLHF. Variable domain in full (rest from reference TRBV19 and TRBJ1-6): DGGITQSPKYLFRKEGQNVTLSCEQNLNHDAMYWYRQDPGQGLRLIYYSQIVNDFQKGDIAEGYSVSREKKESFPLTVTSAQKNPTAFYLCASSSEGRNNSPLHFGNGTRLTVT.

In DNA form, the CDR3 reads TGCGCCAGCAGCCAAGATCGCGGACAGCCTGAAGCTTTCTTT. Translating gives CASSQDRGQPEAFF. The chain employs TRBV4-1 and TRBJ1-1, with a tentative D call TRBD1 (6 bases). The V end lost 0 bases, the J end lost 6 bases, and 11 bases lay between the germline ends. The CDR3 is 14 amino acids. Per germline, CDR1 MGHRA and CDR2 YSYEKL.

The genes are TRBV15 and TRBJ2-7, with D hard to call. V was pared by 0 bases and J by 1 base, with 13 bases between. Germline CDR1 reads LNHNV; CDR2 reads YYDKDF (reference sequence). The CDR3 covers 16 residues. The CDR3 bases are TGTGCCACCAGCAGAGATCAACGCAGAGGTTCCTACGAGCAGTACTTC. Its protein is CATSRDQRRGSYEQYF.

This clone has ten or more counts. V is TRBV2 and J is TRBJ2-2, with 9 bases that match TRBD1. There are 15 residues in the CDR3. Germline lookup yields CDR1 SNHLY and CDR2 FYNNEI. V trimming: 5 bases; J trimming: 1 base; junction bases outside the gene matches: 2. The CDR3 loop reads CASSRTGENTGELFF. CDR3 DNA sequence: TGTGCCAGCAGTCGGACAGGGGAGAACACCGGGGAGCTGTTTTTT. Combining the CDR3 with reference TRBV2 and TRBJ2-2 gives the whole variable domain EPEVTQTPSHQVTQMGQEVILRCVPISNHLYFYWYRQILGQKVEFLVSFYNNEISEKSEIFDDQFSVERPDGSNFTLKIRSTKLEDSAMYFCASSRTGENTGELFFGEGSRLTVL.

This chain's CDR3 is CASSPSFGYTF. The CDR3, as DNA: TGTGCCAGCAGCCCCTCTTTTGGCTACACCTTC. V and J are TRBV7-9 and TRBJ1-2; no clear D. The CDR3 is 11 amino acids. Per the germline V gene, CDR1 is SEHNR and CDR2 is FQNEAQ (reference sequence). The V gene lost 5 bases and the J gene lost 7 bases, with 8 bases spanning the gap.

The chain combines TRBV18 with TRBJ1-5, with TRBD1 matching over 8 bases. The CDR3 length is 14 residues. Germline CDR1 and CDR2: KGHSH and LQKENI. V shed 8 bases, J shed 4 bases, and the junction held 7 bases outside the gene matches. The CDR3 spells CASADRARNQPQHF. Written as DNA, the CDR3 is TGTGCCAGCGCGGACAGGGCAAGGAATCAGCCCCAGCATTTT.

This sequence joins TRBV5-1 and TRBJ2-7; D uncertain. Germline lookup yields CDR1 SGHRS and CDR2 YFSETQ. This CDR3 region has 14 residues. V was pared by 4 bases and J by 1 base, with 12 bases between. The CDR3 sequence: CASSPQTISYEQYF. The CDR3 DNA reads TGCGCCAGCAGCCCTCAGACAATTTCCTACGAGCAGTACTTC. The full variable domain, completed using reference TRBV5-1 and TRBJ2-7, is KAGVTQTPRYLIKTRGQQVTLSCSPISGHRSVSWYQQTPGQGLQFLFEYFSETQRNKGNFPGRFSGRQFSNSRSEMNVSTLELGDSALYLCASSPQTISYEQYFGPGTRLTVT.

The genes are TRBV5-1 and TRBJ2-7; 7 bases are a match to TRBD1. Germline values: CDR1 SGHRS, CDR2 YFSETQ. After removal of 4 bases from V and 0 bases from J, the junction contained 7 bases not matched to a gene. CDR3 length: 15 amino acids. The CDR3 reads CASSKDRVISYEQYF. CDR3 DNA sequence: TGCGCCAGCAGCAAAGACAGGGTAATCTCCTACGAGCAGTACTTC. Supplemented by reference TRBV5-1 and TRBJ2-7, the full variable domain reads KAGVTQTPRYLIKTRGQQVTLSCSPISGHRSVSWYQQTPGQGLQFLFEYFSETQRNKGNFPGRFSGRQFSNSRSEMNVSTLELGDSALYLCASSKDRVISYEQYFGPGTRLTVT.

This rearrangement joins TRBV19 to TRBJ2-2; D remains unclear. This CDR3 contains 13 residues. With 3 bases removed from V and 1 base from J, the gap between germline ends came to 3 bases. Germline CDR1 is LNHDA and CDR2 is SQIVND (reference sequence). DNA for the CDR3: TGTGCCAGTAGTATGCGGAACACCGGGGAGCTGTTTTTT. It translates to CASSMRNTGELFF.

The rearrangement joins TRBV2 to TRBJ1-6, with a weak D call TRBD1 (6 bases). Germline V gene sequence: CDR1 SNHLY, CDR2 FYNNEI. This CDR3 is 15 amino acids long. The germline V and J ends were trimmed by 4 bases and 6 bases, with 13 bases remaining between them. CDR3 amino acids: CASSGNRVGNSPLHF. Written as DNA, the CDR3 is TGTGCCAGCAGTGGTAACAGGGTCGGTAATTCACCCCTCCACTTT.

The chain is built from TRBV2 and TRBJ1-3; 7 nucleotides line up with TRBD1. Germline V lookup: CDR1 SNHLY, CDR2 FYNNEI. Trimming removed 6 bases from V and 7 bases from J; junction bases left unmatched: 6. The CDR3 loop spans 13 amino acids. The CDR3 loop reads CASRAGGRNTIYF. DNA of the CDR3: TGTGCCAGCAGGGCAGGGGGACGGAACACCATATATTTT.

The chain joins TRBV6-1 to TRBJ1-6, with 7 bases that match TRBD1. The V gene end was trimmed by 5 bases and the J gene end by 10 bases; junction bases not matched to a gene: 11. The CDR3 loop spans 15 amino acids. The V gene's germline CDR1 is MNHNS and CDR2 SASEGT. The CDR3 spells CASSSTWTGGSPLHF. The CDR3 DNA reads TGTGCCAGCAGTTCCACCTGGACAGGAGGGTCACCCCTCCACTTT.

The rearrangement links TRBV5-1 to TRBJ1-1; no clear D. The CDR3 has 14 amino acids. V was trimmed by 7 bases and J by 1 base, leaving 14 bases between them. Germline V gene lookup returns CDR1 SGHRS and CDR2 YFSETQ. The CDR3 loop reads CASRYALANTEAFF. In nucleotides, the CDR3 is TGCGCCAGCCGTTACGCCCTAGCGAACACTGAAGCTTTCTTT.

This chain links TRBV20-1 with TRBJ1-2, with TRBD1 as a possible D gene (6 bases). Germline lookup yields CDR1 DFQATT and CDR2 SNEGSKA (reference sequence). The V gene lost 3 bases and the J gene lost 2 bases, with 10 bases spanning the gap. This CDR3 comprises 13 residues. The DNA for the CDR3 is TGCAGTGCTAGTCGTCAGGGGAACTATGGCTACACCTTC. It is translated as CSASRQGNYGYTF.